These 19 T cell receptor beta chains came from one sample sequenced in a study of T cell changes during pregnancy in multiple sclerosis. Sequencing used immunoSEQ multiplex PCR; TCRdb keeps in-frame clones, though not all of them. The sample holds tens of thousands of clones, 85% to 95% seen once. The sample in question was peripheral blood, obtained in the third trimester of pregnancy. Every receptor here comes from a female donor in good health, enrolled as a control in a pregnancy study.

The V gene is TRBV18, the J gene TRBJ1-5; D unresolved. CDR3 length: 14 amino acids. V was cut by 3 bases and J by 1 base, with 7 bases left in between. CDR1 and CDR2 from the germline V gene are KGHSH and LQKENI. DNA of the CDR3: TGTGCCAGCTCACCCGCGGGAAGCAATCAGCCCCAGCATTTT. Amino acids: CASSPAGSNQPQHF.

As DNA, the CDR3 is TGTGCCAGCAGCCCCCATGGACAGGGAGGGTACGAGCAGTACTTC. The encoded protein is CASSPHGQGGYEQYF. The chain carries TRBV7-8 and TRBJ2-7; tentatively, D is TRBD1 (8 bases). V shed 5 bases and J shed 4 bases, with 18 bases lying between them. This CDR3 is built from 15 residues. Germline V CDR1 and CDR2: SGHVS, FQNEAQ.

The rearrangement uses TRBV7-9 and TRBJ2-1, with 10 bases fitting TRBD2. The germline CDR1 and CDR2 sequences are SEHNR and FQNEAQ (reference sequence). V dropped 8 bases and J dropped 8; count of bases not matched to a gene: 6. The CDR3 runs 13 residues. The CDR3 here is CASGIAGGYEQFF. DNA for the CDR3: TGTGCCAGCGGGATAGCGGGAGGATATGAGCAGTTCTTC.

The chain combines TRBV28 with TRBJ2-7, with D possibly TRBD1 on 5 matching bases. The CDR3 is 13 residues long. V lost 2 bases and J 2 bases, leaving 7 bases between the germline ends. The germline V gene has CDR1 MDHEN and CDR2 SYDVKM. This CDR3 reads CASSLQGPYEQYF. The CDR3 nucleotides are TGTGCCAGCAGTTTACAGGGTCCCTACGAGCAGTACTTC.

This clone was detected once. The chain combines TRBV5-1 with TRBJ2-7; 7 positions agree with TRBD1. Trimming took 0 bases from V and 6 from J; bases not matched to a gene: 9. The CDR3 consists of 15 residues. CDR1 is SGHRS, CDR2 YFSETQ, per germline. CDR3 nucleotides: TGCGCCAGCAGCTTGGCCCCGCAGGGGGTCCGCGAGCAGTACTTC. It yields the protein CASSLAPQGVREQYF.

The genes are TRBV27 and TRBJ2-7; TRBD1 aligns across 9 bases. With 5 bases clipped from V and 4 bases from J, the junction kept 6 bases outside the gene matches. CDR3 length: 14 amino acids. Per germline, CDR1 MNHEY and CDR2 SMNVEV (reference sequence). DNA for the CDR3: TGTGCCAGCAGTCCCCGGGACAGGGATTACGAGCAGTACTTC. Residues: CASSPRDRDYEQYF.

This clone was observed a handful of times. The chain combines TRBV2 with TRBJ1-2; unclear D gene. The CDR3 spans 13 residues. V gave up 4 bases and J gave up 7 bases, with 13 bases separating them. The germline CDR1 and CDR2 sequences are SNHLY and FYNNEI. In DNA form, the CDR3 reads TGTGCCAGCAGTGTGGGAGGTGATGCTGGCTACACCTTC. This sequence encodes CASSVGGDAGYTF. The full variable domain, in which reference TRBV2 and TRBJ1-2 provide the parts outside the CDR3, is EPEVTQTPSHQVTQMGQEVILRCVPISNHLYFYWYRQILGQKVEFLVSFYNNEISEKSEIFDDQFSVERPDGSNFTLKIRSTKLEDSAMYFCASSVGGDAGYTFGSGTRLTVV.

The chain combines TRBV18 with TRBJ2-1, with 9 bases lining up with TRBD2. The junction had 5 bases not matched to a gene; V was cut back by 5 bases and J by 6 bases. CDR1 KGHSH and CDR2 LQKENI come from the germline V gene. The CDR3 has 14 amino acids. The CDR3 region is CASSSNSGGNEQFF. CDR3 coding DNA: TGTGCCAGCTCATCCAATAGCGGGGGCAATGAGCAGTTCTTC. Full variable domain (rest looked up from reference TRBV18 and TRBJ2-1): NAGVMQNPRHLVRRRGQEARLRCSPMKGHSHVYWYRQLPEEGLKFMVYLQKENIIDESGMPKERFSAEFPKEGPSILRIQQVVRGDSAAYFCASSSNSGGNEQFFGPGTRLTVL.

This chain links TRBV7-9 with TRBJ2-1, with TRBD2 identical over 12 bases. CDR3 length equals 16 residues. The germline V gene encodes CDR1 SEHNR and CDR2 FQNEAQ (reference sequence). J was trimmed by 1 base and V by 4 bases; bases with no gene match: 2. The DNA of the CDR3 is TGTGCCAGCAGCTCGCTAGCGGGAGGGTCCTACAATGAGCAGTTCTTC. As protein: CASSSLAGGSYNEQFF.

The CDR3, as DNA: TGTGCCAGCAGTTACCGGTTGGACAGGGCCTATGGCTACACCTTC. It yields the protein CASSYRLDRAYGYTF. The chain is built from TRBV6-5 and TRBJ1-2; 8 bases line up with TRBD1. CDR3 length equals 15 residues. Germline V gene lookup returns CDR1 MNHEY and CDR2 SVGAGI. J gave up 4 bases and V 2 bases, and 6 bases lay outside the gene matches.

The V gene is TRBV25-1, the J gene TRBJ2-5, with 7 bases that match TRBD1. V gave up 0 bases and J gave up 2 bases; unmatched junction bases: 3. Germline assignment: CDR1 MGHDK and CDR2 SYGVNS. The CDR3 length is 15 residues. The chain's CDR3 is CASSEYGTEQETQYF. CDR3 DNA sequence: TGTGCCAGCAGTGAATATGGGACAGAGCAAGAGACCCAGTACTTC.

The chain couples TRBV5-1 to TRBJ2-2; 8 bases align to TRBD2. The CDR3 contains 17 residues. The trim removed 0 bases at V and 0 bases at J, leaving 4 bases unmatched. Looked up from germline, CDR1 is SGHRS and CDR2 is YFSETQ. The CDR3 here is CASSLGLAGSNTGELFF. CDR3 in DNA: TGCGCCAGCAGCTTGGGATTAGCGGGATCGAACACCGGGGAGCTGTTTTTT.

This chain links TRBV10-3 with TRBJ2-1, with unresolved D. Trimming removed 1 base from V and 2 bases from J, with 12 bases in between. CDR1 ENHRY and CDR2 SYGVKD come from the germline V gene. There are 16 residues in the CDR3. The CDR3, as DNA: TGTGCCATCAGTGAGTTGACACGGATGGCCTACAATGAGCAGTTCTTC. As protein: CAISELTRMAYNEQFF.

The rearrangement uses TRBV7-3 and TRBJ2-7; TRBD2 matches 8 bases. Germline CDR1 and CDR2: SGHTA and FQGTGA. This CDR3 has 15 residues. After removal of 5 bases from V and 4 bases from J, the junction contained 10 bases not matched to a gene. The CDR3 region is CASSPLAGQGYEQYF. The DNA of the CDR3 is TGTGCCAGCAGCCCTTTAGCGGGACAAGGGTACGAGCAGTACTTC.

This chain uses TRBV28 with TRBJ2-3; D is possibly TRBD1 (5 bases). Trimming cost V 6 bases and J 3 bases, with 13 bases left between them. This CDR3 is 14 amino acids long. Germline CDR1 and CDR2: MDHEN and SYDVKM. The CDR3 DNA follows: TGTGCCAGCAGCCTGGGGCGGAATACAGATACGCAGTATTTT. Translating gives CASSLGRNTDTQYF.

The chain is built from TRBV7-2 and TRBJ2-7; TRBD1 matches at 9 bases. V shed 5 bases, J shed 4 bases, and the junction held 6 bases outside the gene matches. This CDR3 spans 14 amino acids. Germline CDR1 is SGHTA and CDR2 is FQGNSA. The CDR3 sequence is CASSPRTGVYEQYF. CDR3 coding DNA: TGTGCCAGCAGCCCTCGGACAGGGGTATACGAGCAGTACTTC.

The chain combines TRBV2 with TRBJ2-6; TRBD2 aligns across 9 bases. V lost 5 bases and J lost 1; bases outside the gene matches: 3. Germline V gene sequence: CDR1 SNHLY, CDR2 FYNNEI. The CDR3 contains 16 residues. As DNA, the CDR3 is TGTGCCAGCAGTTCGAGCGGGGGGTCTGGGGCCAACGTCCTGACTTTC. Translation: CASSSSGGSGANVLTF. The whole variable domain, filled in from reference TRBV2 and TRBJ2-6, reads EPEVTQTPSHQVTQMGQEVILRCVPISNHLYFYWYRQILGQKVEFLVSFYNNEISEKSEIFDDQFSVERPDGSNFTLKIRSTKLEDSAMYFCASSSSGGSGANVLTFGAGSRLTVL.

V usage is TRBV11-1 and J usage is TRBJ2-3; no clear D gene. V was cut by 3 bases and J by 3 bases, with 10 bases left in between. The germline V gene encodes CDR1 SGHAT and CDR2 FQDESV (reference sequence). The CDR3 length is 14 residues. CDR3 DNA: TGTGCCAGCAGCTTGAGGCCATTGACAGATACGCAGTATTTT. Its translation is CASSLRPLTDTQYF. The full variable domain, with the rest looked up from reference TRBV11-1 and TRBJ2-3, is EAEVAQSPRYKITEKSQAVAFWCDPISGHATLYWYRQILGQGPELLVQFQDESVVDDSQLPKDRFSAERLKGVDSTLKIQPAELGDSAMYLCASSLRPLTDTQYFGPGTRLTVL.

This clone showed up just once. V gene TRBV7-9 combines with J gene TRBJ2-3, with D unclear. CDR1 is SEHNR, CDR2 FQNEAQ, per germline (reference sequence). CDR3 length: 14 residues. V was pared by 4 bases and J by 0 bases, with 8 bases between. For the CDR3, the DNA is TGTGCCAGCAGCTCAAGAGCGAGCACAGATACGCAGTATTTT. It codes for CASSSRASTDTQYF. The full variable domain, completed using reference TRBV7-9 and TRBJ2-3, is DTGVSQNPRHKITKRGQNVTFRCDPISEHNRLYWYRQTLGQGPEFLTYFQNEAQLEKSRLLSDRFSAERPKGSFSTLEIQRTEQGDSAMYLCASSSRASTDTQYFGPGTRLTVL.